This entry lists 32 T cell receptor beta chains sequenced from one sample in a study of shared clonotypes between healthy human individuals. Repertoires were generated with immunoSEQ multiplex PCR, while TCRdb's copy carries only in-frame clones and drops some. The data hold over a million clones, with around 78% observed a single time. The source material was memory CD4+ T cells from PBMCs. Documented subset: CD45RA-negative fraction. The receptors originated from a man aged 18 to 30 in good health. Some clones in this sample may be carry-over from other donors' samples.

The chain joins TRBV27 to TRBJ1-5; 9 positions match TRBD1. The CDR3 length is 17 residues. Germline CDR1 reads MNHEY; CDR2 reads SMNVEV (reference sequence). After removal of 10 bases from V and 0 bases from J, the junction contained 13 bases not matched to a gene. In DNA, the CDR3 is TGTGCCACCCGACGGACAGGGGTTTTTACTAGCAATCAGCCCCAGCATTTT. Amino acids: CATRRTGVFTSNQPQHF.

The sample holds one count of this clone. The V call is TRBV7-9, the J call TRBJ2-7; 9 bases agree with TRBD2. Trimming took 6 bases from V and 7 from J; bases not matched to a gene: 13. Germline V CDR1 and CDR2: SEHNR, FQNEAQ (reference sequence). The CDR3 contains 15 residues. The DNA for the CDR3 is TGTGCCAGCAGTCGTTACGAGCGGGAGGAGTATGAGCAGTACTTC. Translation: CASSRYEREEYEQYF.

This chain connects TRBV11-3 to TRBJ1-2; TRBD1 is a possible D gene (5 bases). Germline CDR1 is SGHNT and CDR2 is YENEEA. Trimming removed 5 bases from V and 3 bases from J, with 22 bases in between. The CDR3 is 17 amino acids. CDR3 DNA: TGTGCCAGCAGCCCTATCCCCTGGGGCAGGGTCGACTATGGCTACACCTTC. It codes for CASSPIPWGRVDYGYTF.

The gene calls are TRBV15 and TRBJ1-4; tentatively, D is TRBD1 (6 bases). CDR3 length: 14 residues. Germline CDR1 LNHNV, CDR2 YYDKDF (reference sequence). V dropped 5 bases and J dropped 5 bases, with 12 bases sitting between them. CDR3 in DNA: TGTGCCACCAGCGCTAACAGGGTAAATGAAAAACTGTTTTTT. Its protein product is CATSANRVNEKLFF.

The sample holds many counts of this clone. The rearrangement uses TRBV5-1 and TRBJ1-5; 7 bases fit TRBD1. Trimming removed 4 bases from V and 11 bases from J; junction bases left unmatched: 12. The germline V gene has CDR1 SGHRS and CDR2 YFSETQ. The CDR3 contains 14 residues. DNA of the CDR3: TGCGCCAGCAGCGCCGGCCAGGGGGTGGGAGCCCAGCATTTT. It is translated as CASSAGQGVGAQHF.

A remark on this clone: The likely explanation is a read error, given a far larger clone one base away. The chain carries TRBV19 and TRBJ1-5; possibly TRBD1 for D (5 bases). The CDR3 consists of 13 residues. Germline lookup yields CDR1 LNHDA and CDR2 SQIVND (reference sequence). Trimming removed 3 bases from V and 5 bases from J, with 8 bases in between. The CDR3 bases are TGTGCCAGTAGTATGCGCAGGGATCAGCCCCAGCATTTT. This gives the protein CASSMRRDQPQHF.

Of note for this clone: Other nucleotide sequences in the sample specify the same CDR3. This chain uses TRBV19 with TRBJ1-2; D is ambiguous. The V end lost 3 bases, the J end lost 4 bases, and 9 bases lay between the germline ends. CDR1 and CDR2 from the germline V gene are LNHDA and SQIVND (reference sequence). The CDR3 is 13 amino acids. The CDR3: CASSIGQGYGYTF. The CDR3, as DNA: TGTGCCAGTAGTATCGGGCAAGGCTATGGCTACACCTTC.

This chain links TRBV7-2 with TRBJ2-2; unclear D gene. V lost 1 base, J lost 3 bases, and 15 bases lay in between. CDR1 and CDR2 from the germline V gene are SGHTA and FQGNSA. The CDR3 has 17 residues. CDR3 coding DNA: TGTGCCAGCAGCTTAGAGCCTGAGGCAGCTGACACCGGGGAGCTGTTTTTT. Its protein product is CASSLEPEAADTGELFF.

This chain connects TRBV29-1 to TRBJ1-1; no firm D call. Per germline, CDR1 SQVTM and CDR2 ANQGSEA. V lost 4 bases and J lost 11, with 11 bases in between. The CDR3 has 10 amino acids. In DNA, the CDR3 is TGCAGCGTTGGTCCTGGGGTCGCTTTCTTT. Its protein is CSVGPGVAFF. Full variable domain (remainder filled in from reference TRBV29-1 and TRBJ1-1): SAVISQKPSRDICQRGTSLTIQCQVDSQVTMMFWYRQQPGQSLTLIATANQGSEATYESGFVIDKFPISRPNLTFSTLTVSNMSPEDSSIYLCSVGPGVAFFGQGTRLTVV.

In this sample, this clone turned up once. Possible read error: a much larger clone is one base away. CDR3 nucleotide sequence: TGTGCCAGCAGTCGGGACAGTAACACTGAAGCTTTCTTT. Translated: CASSRDSNTEAFF. V gene TRBV7-3 combines with J gene TRBJ1-1; the match to TRBD1 covers 7 bases. J gave up 2 bases and V 6 bases, and 3 bases lay outside the gene matches. Germline V gene data show CDR1 as SGHTA and CDR2 as FQGTGA. The CDR3 is 13 amino acids.

J is TRBJ2-7 and V is TRBV9; no definite D call. In germline, CDR1 is SGDLS, CDR2 YYNGEE. The V gene lost 3 bases and the J gene lost 1 base, with 14 bases spanning the gap. The CDR3 consists of 15 residues. The CDR3 here is CASSAATGFSYEQYF. Here the CDR3 DNA reads TGTGCCAGCAGCGCCGCTACTGGGTTTTCCTACGAGCAGTACTTC.

This sequence joins TRBV13 and TRBJ2-1, with 9 bases matching TRBD2. V shed 4 bases, J shed 13 bases, and the junction held 11 bases outside the gene matches. The germline CDR1 and CDR2 sequences are PRHDT and FYEKMQ (reference sequence). CDR3 length: 14 amino acids. CDR3 DNA sequence: TGTGCCAGCAGCTCCGCAACTAGCGGGCATCACCAGTTCTTC. Amino acid sequence: CASSSATSGHHQFF.

This chain links TRBV7-2 with TRBJ1-1; no clear D gene. In germline, CDR1 is SGHTA, CDR2 FQGNSA. CDR3 length equals 11 residues. V gave up 7 bases and J gave up 11 bases, with 14 bases separating them. The CDR3, as DNA: TGTGCCAGCACCTCCGGGGTGGGGGCTTTCTTT. The encoded protein is CASTSGVGAFF.

The rearrangement links TRBV30 to TRBJ2-7; D unclear. Germline assignment: CDR1 GTSNPN and CDR2 SVGIG (reference sequence). Deletions cut 3 bases from V and 5 bases from J, with 11 bases between. This CDR3 has 12 amino acids. The CDR3 DNA reads as TGTGCCTGGAGCCCTGTGGGTAACGAGCAGTACTTC. Translated: CAWSPVGNEQYF.

The genes are TRBV5-6 and TRBJ2-1, with unresolved D. CDR3 length equals 12 residues. Trimming took 4 bases from V and 7 from J, leaving 9 bases between them. Germline assignment: CDR1 SGHDT and CDR2 YYEEEE. CDR3 sequence (DNA): TGTGCCAGCAGCACCCAATGGAATGAGCAGTTCTTC. Its protein is CASSTQWNEQFF. Supplemented by reference TRBV5-6 and TRBJ2-1, the full variable domain reads DAGVTQSPTHLIKTRGQQVTLRCSPKSGHDTVSWYQQALGQGPQFIFQYYEEEERQRGNFPDRFSGHQFPNYSSELNVNALLLGDSALYLCASSTQWNEQFFGPGTRLTVL.

The V and J genes are TRBV2 and TRBJ2-2; 8 bases agree with TRBD1. There are 14 residues in the CDR3. J gave up 1 base and V 8 bases, and 3 bases lay outside the gene matches. Germline V gene data show CDR1 as SNHLY and CDR2 as FYNNEI. CDR3 amino acids: CASRGQVNTGELFF. Here the CDR3 DNA reads TGTGCCAGCCGGGGACAGGTGAACACCGGGGAGCTGTTTTTT.

V gene TRBV4-2 combines with J gene TRBJ2-2, with a tentative D call TRBD2 (5 bases). V was pared by 0 bases and J by 0 bases, with 8 bases between. Germline V gene sequence: CDR1 LGHNA, CDR2 YNFKEQ. This CDR3 comprises 16 residues. In DNA form, the CDR3 reads TGTGCCAGCAGCCAAGAGGTACTAGCGAACACCGGGGAGCTGTTTTTT. Protein: CASSQEVLANTGELFF.

The chain carries TRBV11-2 and TRBJ2-2, with unresolved D. The V and J ends lost 7 bases and 6 bases respectively, with 6 bases between them. CDR1 SGHAT and CDR2 FQNNGV come from the germline V gene. There are 11 residues in the CDR3. The CDR3 DNA follows: TGTGCCAGCACCGGGCCCGGGGAGCTGTTTTTT. This encodes CASTGPGELFF.

This clone was picked up a small number of times. V gene TRBV18 combines with J gene TRBJ1-1; D unresolved. CDR1 KGHSH and CDR2 LQKENI come from the germline V gene. Trimming took off 3 bases at V and 5 bases at J, with 19 bases between the two ends. CDR3 size: 16 residues. CDR3 region: CASSPYDSGTGTEAFF. CDR3 DNA sequence: TGTGCCAGCTCACCGTATGATTCGGGTACGGGGACTGAAGCTTTCTTT.

In the case of this clone: A read error is possible here, since a much larger clone lies one base away. The same CDR3 also results from other DNA sequences found in this sample. V and J are TRBV5-3 and TRBJ2-7; D remains ambiguous. TRBV5-3 is given ORF status, its function remaining uncertain. Trimming shortened V by 2 bases and J by 13 bases, and 7 bases separated the two germline ends. The CDR3 has 9 residues. The CDR3 sequence: CARSLVPYF. CDR3 DNA: TGTGCCAGAAGCTTAGTACCTTACTTC.

The gene calls are TRBV5-1 and TRBJ2-1; tentatively, D is TRBD1 (6 bases). Germline V gene lookup returns CDR1 SGHRS and CDR2 YFSETQ. Between the trimmed V and J ends, which lost 0 bases and 12 bases, there was a span of 22 bases. The CDR3 sequence is 16 residues long. CDR3 coding DNA: TGCGCCAGCAGCTTGGAGGGGCAGGGGCCAGGGAACGTGCAGTTCTTC. Translated, it gives CASSLEGQGPGNVQFF. Supplemented by reference TRBV5-1 and TRBJ2-1, the full variable domain reads KAGVTQTPRYLIKTRGQQVTLSCSPISGHRSVSWYQQTPGQGLQFLFEYFSETQRNKGNFPGRFSGRQFSNSRSEMNVSTLELGDSALYLCASSLEGQGPGNVQFFGPGTRLTVL.

This chain links TRBV5-1 with TRBJ2-1; 9 positions agree with TRBD1. Germline assignment: CDR1 SGHRS and CDR2 YFSETQ. This CDR3 comprises 22 residues. V lost 4 bases and J lost 8; bases outside the gene matches: 31. CDR3 sequence: CASSPGQGGFLGPPRRAYEQFF. The CDR3, as DNA: TGCGCCAGCAGCCCGGGACAGGGAGGATTTCTGGGACCCCCCAGACGGGCCTATGAGCAGTTCTTC.

This clone was recorded only once. The chain links TRBV27 to TRBJ2-7; TRBD2 aligns across 11 bases. Germline CDR1 is MNHEY and CDR2 is SMNVEV (reference sequence). V lost 3 bases to trimming and J lost 1 base; unmatched junction nucleotides: 5. This CDR3 is 16 amino acids long. The CDR3 sequence: CASSFSRLAGSYEQYF. CDR3 coding DNA: TGTGCCAGCAGTTTCTCTCGACTAGCGGGGTCCTACGAGCAGTACTTC.

This chain connects TRBV18 to TRBJ2-3; D may be TRBD1 or TRBD2 (5 bases each). The length of the CDR3 is 14 residues. V gave up 6 bases and J gave up 3 bases, with 13 bases separating them. In germline, CDR1 is KGHSH, CDR2 LQKENI. In DNA, the CDR3 is TGTGCCAGCTCTCGAGGGACGCCAACAGATACGCAGTATTTT. This sequence encodes CASSRGTPTDTQYF.

Comments on this clone: This same CDR3 is encoded by further DNA sequences in the sample. V gene TRBV5-1 combines with J gene TRBJ1-3; D remains ambiguous. The CDR3 runs 15 residues. The germline V gene has CDR1 SGHRS and CDR2 YFSETQ. The V gene lost 0 bases and the J gene lost 0 bases, with 7 bases spanning the gap. The CDR3 loop is CASSLATSSGNTIYF. The CDR3 nucleotides read TGCGCCAGCAGCTTGGCGACGAGCTCTGGAAACACCATATATTTT.

The chain employs TRBV25-1 and TRBJ2-3; 7 bases match TRBD2. Germline V lookup: CDR1 MGHDK, CDR2 SYGVNS. This CDR3 has 14 residues. The V gene end was trimmed by 5 bases and the J gene end by 6 bases; junction bases not matched to a gene: 8. The CDR3 reads CASSLPAGRDTQYF. The DNA for the CDR3 is TGTGCCAGCAGTCTTCCAGCGGGGAGGGATACGCAGTATTTT.

The chain recombines TRBV7-6 with TRBJ2-5, with 7 bases identical to TRBD2. Germline values: CDR1 SGHVS, CDR2 FNYEAQ. This CDR3 region has 15 residues. V lost 3 bases, J lost 4 bases, and 8 bases stayed unmatched. The CDR3 nucleotides read TGTGCCAGCAGCTTCCGGGGGGTGGGTTTAGAGACCCAGTACTTC. Encoded protein: CASSFRGVGLETQYF.

This clone was counted only a few times. This sequence joins TRBV29-1 and TRBJ1-4; TRBD1 is a possible D gene (5 bases). The CDR3 is 15 residues long. V was trimmed by 4 bases and J by 8 bases, leaving 20 bases between them. Germline V gives CDR1 SQVTM, CDR2 ANQGSEA. The CDR3 loop reads CSVGDDSRVREKLFF. The CDR3 coding sequence is TGCAGCGTTGGGGACGACAGCCGGGTCCGCGAAAAACTGTTTTTT.

This clone has a single count. The gene calls are TRBV6-5 and TRBJ2-7; 9 bases agree with TRBD1. The CDR3 is 13 amino acids. Per the germline V gene, CDR1 is MNHEY and CDR2 is SVGAGI. J was trimmed by 4 bases and V by 6 bases; bases with no gene match: 4. The CDR3 DNA is TGTGCCAGCAGCCGGGACAGGGCTTACGAGCAGTACTTC. Residues: CASSRDRAYEQYF.

The CDR3 DNA reads as TGTGCCAGCAGCCAGCGACACGGCGATGGCTACACCTTC. Residues: CASSQRHGDGYTF. V and J are TRBV16 and TRBJ1-2; D is undetermined. The CDR3 has 13 amino acids. V dropped 3 bases and J dropped 6 bases, with 11 bases sitting between them. The germline V gene has CDR1 KGHSY and CDR2 FQNENV.

The rearrangement joins TRBV6-1 to TRBJ1-2, with unresolved D. Germline V CDR1 and CDR2: MNHNS, SASEGT. The V end was cut by 7 bases, the J end by 7 bases, with 10 bases between. The CDR3 is 11 residues long. DNA for the CDR3: TGTGCCAGCATTCGAGACGTTGGCTACACCTTC. It translates to CASIRDVGYTF.

The chain couples TRBV2 to TRBJ2-2; D not resolved. With 3 bases removed from V and 7 bases from J, the gap between germline ends came to 3 bases. Germline CDR1 reads SNHLY; CDR2 reads FYNNEI. CDR3 size: 11 residues. The CDR3 DNA sequence: TGTGCCAGCAGTGAGGTCGGGGAGCTGTTTTTT. Protein: CASSEVGELFF.